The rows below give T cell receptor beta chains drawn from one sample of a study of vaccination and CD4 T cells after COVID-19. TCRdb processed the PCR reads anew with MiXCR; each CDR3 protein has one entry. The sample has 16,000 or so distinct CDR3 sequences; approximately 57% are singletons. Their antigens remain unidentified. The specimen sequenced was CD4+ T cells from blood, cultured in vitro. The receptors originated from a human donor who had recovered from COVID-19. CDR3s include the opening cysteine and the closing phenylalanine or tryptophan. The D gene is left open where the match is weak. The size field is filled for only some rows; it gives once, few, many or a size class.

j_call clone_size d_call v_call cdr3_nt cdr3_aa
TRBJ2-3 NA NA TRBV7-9 TGCGCCAGCAGCTTGCCTTCTAGCACAGATACGCAGTATTTT CASSLPSSTDTQYF
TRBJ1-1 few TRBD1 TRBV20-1 TGCAGTGCTAGAGATTGGACAGGTTATCCCACTGAAGCTTTCTTT CSARDWTGYPTEAFF
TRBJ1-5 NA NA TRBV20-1 TGCAGTGCTAGGGCGCAGGGGACTAATCAGCCCCAGCATTTT CSARAQGTNQPQHF
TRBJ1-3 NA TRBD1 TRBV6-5 TGTGCCAGCAGTTACTCCGCAGGGGGCCTTTACACCATATATTTT CASSYSAGGLYTIYF
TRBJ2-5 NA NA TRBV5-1 TGCGCCAGCAGCACCCTGGGGGGCCGAGGGGAGACCCAGTACTTC CASSTLGGRGETQYF
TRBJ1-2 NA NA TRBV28 TGTGCCAGCAGTGGAGGGGGTAGCTATGGCTACACCTTC CASSGGGSYGYTF
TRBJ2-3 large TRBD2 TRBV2 TGTGCCAGCAGTGGGACTAGAGGCACAGATACGCAGTATTTT CASSGTRGTDTQYF
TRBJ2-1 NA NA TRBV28 TGTGCCAGCAGTTTTCCGGGGGAGCAGTTCTTC CASSFPGEQFF
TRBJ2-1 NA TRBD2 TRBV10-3 TGTGCCATCAGTCCTCTACTAGCGGGAGGGTTGAATGAGCAGTTCTTC CAISPLLAGGLNEQFF
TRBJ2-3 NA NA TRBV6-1 TGTGCCAGCAGACTGGGGCTGGGCACAGATACGCAGTATTTT CASRLGLGTDTQYF
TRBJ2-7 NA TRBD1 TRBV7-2 TGTGCCAGCAGCTTTCCGGACAGGTACTACGAGCAGTACTTC CASSFPDRYYEQYF
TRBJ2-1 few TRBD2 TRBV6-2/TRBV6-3 TGTGCCAGCAGTTTCCCCGAAGAGACGACTAGCGCCTCCTACAATGAGCAGTTCTTC CASSFPEETTSASYNEQFF
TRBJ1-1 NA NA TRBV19 TGTGCCAGCATAGGTGGGACTGAAGCTTTCTTT CASIGGTEAFF
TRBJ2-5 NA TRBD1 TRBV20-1 TGCAGTGCTAGAGATCGGGACAGACAAGAGACCCAGTACTTC CSARDRDRQETQYF
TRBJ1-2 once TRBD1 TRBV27 TGTGCCAGCAGTTTATCAGGGGGCGGTGGCTACACCTTC CASSLSGGGGYTF
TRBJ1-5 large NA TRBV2 TGTGCCAGCAGTGAGGGGTACAGCAATCAGCCCCAGCATTTT CASSEGYSNQPQHF
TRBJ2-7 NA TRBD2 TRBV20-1 TGCAGTGCTGATAAGCGGGAAAGTGGCTCCTACGAGCAGTACTTC CSADKRESGSYEQYF
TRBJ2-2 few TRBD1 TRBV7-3 TGTGCCAGCAGCTTAACCGGGACAGGGGCGGCCGGGGAGCTGTTTTTT CASSLTGTGAAGELFF
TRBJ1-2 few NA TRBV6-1 TGTGCCAGCAGTGGGCAAGGCTCAAACAGCTACACCTTC CASSGQGSNSYTF
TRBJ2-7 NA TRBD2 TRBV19 TGTGCCAGTAGTATACGTGGCGGGAGTCCCTACGAGCAGTACTTC CASSIRGGSPYEQYF
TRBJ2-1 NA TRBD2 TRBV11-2 TGTGCCAGCAGCTTAGATCTCAGCGGGAGACCGTACAATGAGCAGTTCTTC CASSLDLSGRPYNEQFF
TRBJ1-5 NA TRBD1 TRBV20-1 TGCAGTGCTACCGACAGGGGGTGGGGGCCCCAGCATTTT CSATDRGWGPQHF
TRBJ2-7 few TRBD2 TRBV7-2 TGTGCCAGCAGCTTAGGCACCAGCGGGAGGGATACCTACGAGCAGTACTTC CASSLGTSGRDTYEQYF
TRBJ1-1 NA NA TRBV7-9 TGTGCCAGCAGGGCACCGTCGCGAGAAAAAGCTTTCTTT CASRAPSREKAFF
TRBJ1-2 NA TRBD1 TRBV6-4 TGTGCCAGCCCCGGACAGGGGGAGAACTATGGCTACACCTTC CASPGQGENYGYTF
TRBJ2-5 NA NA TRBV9 TGTGCCAGCAGCGTAGAGATAGGCCTTGGGACCCAGTACTTC CASSVEIGLGTQYF
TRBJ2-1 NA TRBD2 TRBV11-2 TGTGCCAGCAGCTATTCCGGGACTAGCGGGCGTGAGCAGTTCTTC CASSYSGTSGREQFF
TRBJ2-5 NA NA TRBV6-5 TGTGCCAGCAGTTACTCAATAAACCAAGAGACCCAGTACTTC CASSYSINQETQYF
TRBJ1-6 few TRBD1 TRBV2 TGTGCCAGCAGCGGGACAGGGGTGGATTCACCCCTCCACTTT CASSGTGVDSPLHF
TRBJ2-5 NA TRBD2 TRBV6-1 TGTGCCAGCACCACCGGGGGGACGGAGACCCAGTACTTC CASTTGGTETQYF
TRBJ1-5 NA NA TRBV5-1 TGCGCCAGCAGATCCGTCAAACCCCAGCATTTT CASRSVKPQHF
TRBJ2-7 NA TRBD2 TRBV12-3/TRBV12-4 TGTGCCAGCAGTTTAGCCACTGGACTAGCGGGAAGCGAGCAGTACTTC CASSLATGLAGSEQYF
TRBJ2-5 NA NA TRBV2 TGTGCCAGCACCCTAGGGGAGACCCAGTACTTC CASTLGETQYF
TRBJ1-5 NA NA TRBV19 TGTGCCAGTAGTACACTAGAAAACAGGATCAATCAGCCCCAGCATTTT CASSTLENRINQPQHF
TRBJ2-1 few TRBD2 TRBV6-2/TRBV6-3 TGTGCCAGCAGTGACCGTAGCGGGTCGTCCTACAATGAGCAGTTCTTC CASSDRSGSSYNEQFF
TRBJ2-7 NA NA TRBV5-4 TGTGCCAGCAGCTTACTGGACAACCCCTACGAGCAGTACTTC CASSLLDNPYEQYF
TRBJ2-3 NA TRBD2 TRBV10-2 TGCGCCAGCAGTGAGTCATCTCGGGGGGTACATACGCAGTATTTT CASSESSRGVHTQYF
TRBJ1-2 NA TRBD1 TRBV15 TGTGCCACCAGCGTCCGGGGTCCAGGGGGCAGCTACACCTTC CATSVRGPGGSYTF
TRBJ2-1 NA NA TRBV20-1 TGCAGTGCTGGAGACGAGGGCTCCTACAATGAGCAGTTCTTC CSAGDEGSYNEQFF
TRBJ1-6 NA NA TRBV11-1 TGTGCCAGCAGCCCGCACCGGAGCGCCTATAATTCACCCCTCCACTTT CASSPHRSAYNSPLHF
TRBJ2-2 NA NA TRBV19 TGTGCCAGTAGGAGTTCCGGGGAGCTGTTTTTT CASRSSGELFF
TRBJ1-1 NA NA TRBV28 TGTGCCAGCAGCCCAGGGGTGTCCGGGACATGGGGCACTGAAGCTTTCTTT CASSPGVSGTWGTEAFF
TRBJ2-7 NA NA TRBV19 TGTGCCAGTAGTACCAGCGGTCATAGGGGGTCCTACGAGCAGTACTTC CASSTSGHRGSYEQYF
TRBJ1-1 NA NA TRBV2 TGTGCCAGCAAAAGGGAGGACGGGAACACTGAAGCTTTCTTT CASKREDGNTEAFF
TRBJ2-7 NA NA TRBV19 TGTGCCAGTAGTTCTCCTCAGGACAAAACCTACGAGCAGTACTTC CASSSPQDKTYEQYF
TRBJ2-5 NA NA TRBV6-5 TGTGCCAGCAGTTACTCGATGGGGAGAGAGACCCAGTACTTC CASSYSMGRETQYF
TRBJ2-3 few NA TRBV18 TGTGCCAGCTCACCCACCCTGACAGATACGCAGTATTTT CASSPTLTDTQYF
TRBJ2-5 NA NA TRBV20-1 TGCAGTGCTAGAGATCGGTTCCGAGAGACCCAGTACTTC CSARDRFRETQYF